Listed below are T cell receptor beta chains from one sample, sequenced in a study of B cell selection in AIRE deficiency. TCRdb's copy holds only in-frame clones and misses some; the assay was immunoSEQ multiplex PCR. The sample shows tens of thousands of clones, 80% to 95% of them seen only once. Sequencing used CD4+CD25+ Tregs sorted from PBMCs. The receptors shown here come from a human donor in good health. The CDR3 runs from the conserved cysteine through the conserved F or W. A D gene is named only where the DNA matches it firmly. Expanded clones are given a class, and other clones once, few, many or no size at all.

d_call j_call clone_size v_call cdr3_aa cdr3_nt
- TRBJ2-5 - TRBV11-2 CASSFRVGSDETQYF TGTGCCAGCAGCTTCAGGGTTGGTTCGGATGAGACCCAGTACTTC
- TRBJ2-7 once TRBV4-2 CASSQGRSSYEQYF TGTGCCAGCAGCCAAGGACGGAGCTCCTACGAGCAGTACTTC
- TRBJ2-4 - TRBV7-9 CASSLAAGLGAKNIQYF TGTGCCAGCAGCTTAGCGGCGGGACTGGGAGCCAAAAACATTCAGTACTTC
TRBD1 TRBJ2-7 - TRBV14 CASSQGGQPTTYEQYF TGTGCCAGCAGCCAAGGGGGACAGCCTACAACCTACGAGCAGTACTTC
TRBD1 TRBJ1-2 - TRBV6-5 CASSYGQGLIYTF TGTGCCAGCAGTTACGGACAGGGATTGATCTACACCTTC
- TRBJ1-1 - TRBV18 CASSPRGLGTEAFF TGTGCCAGCTCACCAAGGGGCCTGGGGACTGAAGCTTTCTTT
- TRBJ2-7 - TRBV7-2 CASSFRDGSYEQYF TGTGCCAGCAGCTTTAGGGACGGATCCTACGAGCAGTACTTC
TRBD2 TRBJ2-1 - TRBV6-5 CTTSGSASYNEQFF TGTACCACTAGCGGGAGTGCCTCGTACAATGAGCAGTTCTTC
- TRBJ2-7 - TRBV10-3 CAISDSSRAVSSYEQYF TGTGCCATCAGTGACTCAAGTAGGGCGGTAAGCTCCTACGAGCAGTACTTC
- TRBJ2-1 few TRBV5-5 CASSLGHNEQFF TGTGCCAGCAGCCTTGGACACAATGAGCAGTTCTTC
- TRBJ1-2 - TRBV7-9 CARRHNPYGYTF TGTGCCAGGAGACACAACCCCTATGGCTACACCTTC
- TRBJ1-1 - TRBV4-2 CASTWGFRTEAFF TGTGCCAGCACCTGGGGGTTTAGGACTGAAGCTTTCTTT
TRBD2 TRBJ2-5 - TRBV11-2 CASSGIGLEETQYF TGTGCCAGCAGCGGAATAGGACTAGAGGAGACCCAGTACTTC
- TRBJ1-1 - TRBV18 CASSLDLRYTEAFF TGTGCCAGCTCACTGGACCTCAGGTACACTGAAGCTTTCTTT
TRBD2 TRBJ2-5 - TRBV9 CASSVGSGGGRETQYF TGTGCCAGCAGCGTAGGGAGCGGGGGGGGCCGAGAGACCCAGTACTTC
- TRBJ2-3 - TRBV29-1 CSVEFSTDTQYF TGCAGCGTTGAATTTAGCACAGATACGCAGTATTTT
TRBD1 TRBJ2-7 - TRBV5-1 CASSRDRVYEQYF TGCGCCAGCAGCCGGGACAGGGTTTACGAGCAGTACTTC
TRBD1 TRBJ1-2 - TRBV6-6 CASRPRQGYGYTF TGTGCCAGCAGGCCGAGACAGGGCTATGGCTACACCTTC
TRBD1 TRBJ1-1 few TRBV5-6 CASSLDRGRTEAFF TGTGCCAGCAGCTTGGACAGGGGAAGGACTGAAGCTTTCTTT
TRBD1 TRBJ2-2 once TRBV7-3 CASSINDRGLGTGELFF TGTGCCAGCAGCATTAATGACAGGGGGCTTGGCACCGGGGAGCTGTTTTTT
- TRBJ1-2 - TRBV4-2 CASSLPGRYGYTF TGTGCCAGCAGCTTGCCCGGGAGGTATGGCTACACCTTC
- TRBJ1-1 once TRBV6-6 CASSYMDEAFF TGTGCCAGCAGTTACATGGATGAAGCTTTCTTT
- TRBJ1-1 - TRBV7-9 CASSRTRLGVRNTEAFF TGTGCCAGCAGCCGAACTAGGTTAGGTGTGAGGAACACTGAAGCTTTCTTT
- TRBJ2-2 - TRBV5-1 CASSTPAGELFF TGCGCCAGCAGCACGCCAGCCGGGGAGCTGTTTTTT
- TRBJ1-5 - TRBV2 CASSIRQYNQPQHF TGTGCCAGCAGTATCAGACAGTATAATCAGCCCCAGCATTTT
TRBD2 TRBJ2-1 - TRBV27 CASSFRRLAAYNEQFF TGTGCCAGCAGTTTCCGAAGACTAGCGGCCTACAATGAGCAGTTCTTC
- TRBJ1-5 once TRBV29-1 CSVATGGNQPQHF TGCAGCGTCGCCACGGGGGGCAATCAGCCCCAGCATTTT
- TRBJ2-1 - TRBV6-1 CASSGESWLYNEQFF TGTGCCAGCAGTGGGGAAAGCTGGCTATACAATGAGCAGTTCTTC
- TRBJ1-1 - TRBV7-9 CASSLDSTDPEAFF TGTGCCAGCAGCTTAGATTCCACAGACCCTGAAGCTTTCTTT
- TRBJ2-3 once TRBV5-4 CASSPTPGHFSTDTQYF TGTGCCAGCAGCCCAACCCCGGGACATTTTAGCACAGATACGCAGTATTTT
TRBD1 TRBJ2-7 - TRBV11-2 CASSLAGTAYF TGTGCCAGCAGCTTGGCCGGGACAGCTTACTTC
TRBD2 TRBJ2-7 - TRBV9 CASSVGGRSSYEQYF TGTGCCAGCAGCGTAGGCGGGAGGAGCTCCTACGAGCAGTACTTC
- TRBJ2-1 - TRBV6-4 CASSVERGGLNEQFF TGTGCCAGCAGTGTGGAGAGGGGGGGCCTCAATGAGCAGTTCTTC
- TRBJ2-3 - TRBV5-1 CASSFIPSGSSTDTQYF TGCGCCAGCAGCTTCATACCAAGCGGATCTAGCACAGATACGCAGTATTTT
- TRBJ1-3 - TRBV11-2 CASSSRGAYGNTIYF TGTGCCAGCAGCTCTAGGGGCGCATATGGAAACACCATATATTTT
- TRBJ2-7 - TRBV5-4 CASSLLGPNYEQYF TGTGCCAGCAGCTTGTTGGGACCTAATTACGAGCAGTACTTC
TRBD1 TRBJ1-2 - TRBV7-9 CASSFRDRDNYGYTF TGTGCCAGCAGCTTCCGGGACAGAGACAACTATGGCTACACCTTC
TRBD1 TRBJ2-7 - TRBV19 CASSATGGGPYEQYF TGTGCCAGTAGCGCTACAGGGGGCGGCCCCTACGAGCAGTACTTC
- TRBJ2-3 - TRBV4-2 CASSRGLDTQYF TGTGCCAGCAGCCGTGGACTAGATACGCAGTATTTT
- TRBJ1-2 - TRBV21-1 CASSKHRSFRRNYGYTF TGTGCCAGCAGCAAACATCGTAGCTTTAGGAGGAACTATGGCTACACCTTC
TRBD2 TRBJ2-5 - TRBV5-1 CASSLGLAGVVETQYF TGCGCCAGCAGCTTGGGACTAGCGGGAGTTGTAGAGACCCAGTACTTC
- TRBJ1-2 - TRBV6-1 CASRRLYGYTF TGTGCCAGCAGACGGCTTTATGGCTACACCTTC
- TRBJ2-5 - TRBV19 CASRSVGGDQETQYF TGTGCCAGTAGATCAGTAGGAGGGGACCAAGAGACCCAGTACTTC
TRBD1 TRBJ2-7 - TRBV18 CASSFPPGQGGYEQYF TGTGCCAGCTCCTTCCCGCCGGGACAGGGGGGTTACGAGCAGTACTTC
- TRBJ2-7 - TRBV19 CASRASGTWEQYF TGTGCCAGTCGGGCTAGTGGGACTTGGGAGCAGTACTTC
- TRBJ1-2 - TRBV6-6 CASSYSAEGYTF TGTGCCAGCAGTTACTCGGCAGAAGGCTACACCTTC
- TRBJ2-1 - TRBV14 CASRRAGEQFF TGTGCCAGCAGAAGGGCGGGTGAGCAGTTCTTC
TRBD1 TRBJ1-2 - TRBV5-4 CASSWGGQVKGYTF TGTGCCAGCAGCTGGGGGGGACAGGTGAAGGGCTACACCTTC
- TRBJ2-7 - TRBV6-5 CASSSSGEQYF TGTGCCAGCAGTTCAAGCGGGGAGCAGTACTTC
TRBD2 TRBJ2-3 few TRBV5-4 CASSWDPPGGGTQYF TGTGCCAGCAGCTGGGACCCCCCGGGGGGGGGTACGCAGTATTTT
- TRBJ2-6 few TRBV5-6 CASTSRAVGANVLTF TGTGCCAGCACCTCTCGGGCAGTGGGGGCCAACGTCCTGACTTTC
- TRBJ1-5 once TRBV4-1 CASSQDRLGGVTNQPQHF TGCGCCAGCAGCCAAGATCGACTGGGAGGGGTCACCAATCAGCCCCAGCATTTT
TRBD2 TRBJ2-2 - TRBV5-1 CASSASAGADTGELFF TGCGCCAGCAGCGCGTCAGCGGGGGCTGACACCGGGGAGCTGTTTTTT
- TRBJ2-2 once TRBV5-1 CASSLEGVPDTGELFF TGCGCCAGCAGCTTGGAGGGGGTCCCTGACACCGGGGAGCTGTTTTTT
TRBD1 TRBJ2-3 once TRBV12-5 CASGLGQGASDTQYF TGTGCTAGTGGTTTGGGCCAGGGGGCTTCGGATACGCAGTATTTT